A few counts support the clone carrying this T cell receptor (beta chain). This sample is drawn from a study of human T cells and chemical hapten exposure. The time point denotes: pre-sensitization, week 0. Treatment defined: therapeutic diphenylcyclopropenone sensitization with weekly scalp DPC. TCRdb re-called the RACE reads with MiXCR, one entry per CDR3 protein. This repertoire shows about 120,000 distinct CDR3 sequences, approximately 15% found once; its top ten account for around 2.8%. CDR1 is LGHNA and CDR2 is YSLEER in the germline V gene. The CDR3 extends over 16 amino acids. Trimming took 1 base from V and 2 from J, leaving 9 bases between them.

The sample in question was whole blood, obtained in connection with sensitization to the hapten diphenylcyclopropenone (DPC). This clonotype was sampled from a woman aged 18-29 years with alopecia areata. Some clones in this sample may be carry-over from other donors' samples. The rearrangement links TRBV4-3 to TRBJ1-6, with D possibly being TRBD1 (5 bases). The CDR3 loop is CASSQASGPYNSPLHF. The CDR3 bases are TGCGCCAGCAGCCAAGCATCGGGACCCTATAATTCACCCCTCCACTTT.